This TCR beta chain was identified in a study of blood T cell repertoires in COVID-19. Study-wide context: Acute and convalescent COVID-19 specimens originated in the United States, Italy and Spain.

Clones were read by immunoSEQ multiplex PCR, and TCRdb kept only the in-frame ones, dropping some. This table holds around 160,000 clones, 70% to 90% found once. The CDR3 is 15 residues long. V shed 4 bases, J shed 8 bases, and the junction held 6 bases outside the gene matches. The V gene's germline CDR1 is LGHNA and CDR2 YNFKEQ. Assignments of participants to cohorts depended upon their own reported clinical history. The TCR comes from a woman in her twenties or thirties with acute COVID-19. The chain joins TRBV4-2 to TRBJ2-1, with 12 bases matching TRBD2. Sequencing input: PBMCs or T cells enriched from blood (not recorded which). CDR3 DNA: TGTGCCAGCAGCCCCCGACTAGCGGGAGTGCATGAGCAGTTCTTC. It specifies CASSPRLAGVHEQFF.